The T cell receptor (beta chain) described here comes from a study of T cells in Graves' hyperthyroidism and ophthalmopathy. Whole-study results and caveats: Onset of ophthalmopathy came a median approximately 6.9 months after the model predicted it. A 13 V-J signature model discriminated ophthalmopathy versus stable hyperthyroidism.

The J segment lost 4 bases and the V segment lost 6 bases, leaving 14 bases of the junction unmatched. The CDR3 extends over 17 amino acids. Details on this clonotype: Its antigen remains unknown.

Diagnoses were made from clinical symptoms, serum measures (thyroxine and TRAb), thyroid ultrasound and orbital computed tomography. RNA transcripts provided the source from which TCR beta CDR3 regions were amplified. The primer set for the first-round RT-PCR of the TCR CDR3 was HTBI. TCRdb re-analysed the multiplex PCR reads in MiXCR, keeping a single row per CDR3 protein. The table includes around 440,000 distinct CDR3 sequences, roughly 14% detected once. The V gene is TRBV12-3 or TRBV12-4, the J gene TRBJ2-2; 7 bases fit TRBD2. Sequencing used blood. The source is a woman between 18 and 30 years old with Graves' hyperthyroidism. This CDR3 is CASSGPRREGRTGELFF. The CDR3 DNA sequence: TGTGCCAGCAGCGGGCCCCGCAGGGAGGGGCGCACCGGGGAGCTGTTTTTT.